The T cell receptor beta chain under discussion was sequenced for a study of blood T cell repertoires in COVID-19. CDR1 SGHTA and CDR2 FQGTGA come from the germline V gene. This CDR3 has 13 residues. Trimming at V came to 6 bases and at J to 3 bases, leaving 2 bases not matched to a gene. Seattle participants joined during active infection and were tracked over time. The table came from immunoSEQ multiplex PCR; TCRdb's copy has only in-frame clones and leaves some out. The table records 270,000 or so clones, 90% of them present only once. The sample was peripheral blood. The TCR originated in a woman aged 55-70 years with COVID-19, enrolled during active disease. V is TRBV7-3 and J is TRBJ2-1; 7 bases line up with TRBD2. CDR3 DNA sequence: TGTGCCAGCAGTGCGGGGGTCTACAATGAGCAGTTCTTC. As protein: CASSAGVYNEQFF.